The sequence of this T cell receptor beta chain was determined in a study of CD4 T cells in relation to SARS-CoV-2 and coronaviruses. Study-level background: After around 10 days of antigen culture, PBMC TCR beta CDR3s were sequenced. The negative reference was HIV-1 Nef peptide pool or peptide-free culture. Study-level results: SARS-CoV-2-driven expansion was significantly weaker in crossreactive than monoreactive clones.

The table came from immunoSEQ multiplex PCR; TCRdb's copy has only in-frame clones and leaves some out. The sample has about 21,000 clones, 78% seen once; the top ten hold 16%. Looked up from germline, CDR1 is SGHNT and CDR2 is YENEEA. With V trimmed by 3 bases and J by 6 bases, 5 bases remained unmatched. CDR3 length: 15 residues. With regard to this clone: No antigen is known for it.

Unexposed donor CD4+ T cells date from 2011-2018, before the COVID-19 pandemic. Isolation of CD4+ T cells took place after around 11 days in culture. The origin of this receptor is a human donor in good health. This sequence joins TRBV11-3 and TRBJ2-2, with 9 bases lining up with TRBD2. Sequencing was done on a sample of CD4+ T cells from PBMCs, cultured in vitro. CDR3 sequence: CASSLGGRAAGELFF. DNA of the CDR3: TGTGCCAGCAGCTTGGGCGGGAGGGCCGCCGGGGAGCTGTTTTTT.